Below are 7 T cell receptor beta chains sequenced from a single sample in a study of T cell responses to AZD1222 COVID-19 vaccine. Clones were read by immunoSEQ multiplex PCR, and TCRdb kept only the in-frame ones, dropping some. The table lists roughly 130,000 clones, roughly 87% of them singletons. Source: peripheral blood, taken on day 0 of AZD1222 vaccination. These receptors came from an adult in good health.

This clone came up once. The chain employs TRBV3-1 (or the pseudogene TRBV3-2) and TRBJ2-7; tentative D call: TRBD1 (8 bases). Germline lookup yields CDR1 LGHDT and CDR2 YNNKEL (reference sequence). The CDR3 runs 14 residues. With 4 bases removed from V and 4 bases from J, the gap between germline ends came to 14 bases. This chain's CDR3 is CASSLQGGRYEQYF. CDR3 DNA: TGTGCCAGCAGCCTACAGGGGGGGCGATACGAGCAGTACTTC.

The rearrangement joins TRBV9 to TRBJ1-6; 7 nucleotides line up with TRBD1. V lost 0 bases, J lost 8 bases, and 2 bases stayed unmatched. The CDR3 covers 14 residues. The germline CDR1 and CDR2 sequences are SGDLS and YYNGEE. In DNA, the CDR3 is TGTGCCAGCAGCGTAGGAACAGGGGATTCACCCCTCCACTTT. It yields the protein CASSVGTGDSPLHF.

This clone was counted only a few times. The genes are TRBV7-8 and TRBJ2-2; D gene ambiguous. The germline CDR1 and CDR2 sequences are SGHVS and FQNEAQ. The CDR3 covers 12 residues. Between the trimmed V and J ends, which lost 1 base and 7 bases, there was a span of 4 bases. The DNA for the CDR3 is TGTGCCAGCAGCTTAGTAGGCGGGGAGCTGTTTTTT. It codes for CASSLVGGELFF.

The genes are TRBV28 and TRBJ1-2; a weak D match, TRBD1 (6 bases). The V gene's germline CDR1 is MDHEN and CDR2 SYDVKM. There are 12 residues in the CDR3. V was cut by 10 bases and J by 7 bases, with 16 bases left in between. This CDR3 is CATTTGQGGYTF. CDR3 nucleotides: TGTGCCACCACTACAGGGCAAGGTGGCTACACCTTC.

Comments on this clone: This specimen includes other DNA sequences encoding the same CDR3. This CDR3 reads CASSPGTGGAYEQYF. For the CDR3, the DNA is TGCGCCAGCAGTCCTGGTACGGGGGGCGCTTACGAGCAGTACTTC. V is TRBV4-1 and J is TRBJ2-7; possibly TRBD2 for D (7 bases). This CDR3 has 15 amino acids. CDR1 is MGHRA, CDR2 YSYEKL, per germline. V lost 6 bases and J 4 bases, leaving 19 bases between the germline ends.

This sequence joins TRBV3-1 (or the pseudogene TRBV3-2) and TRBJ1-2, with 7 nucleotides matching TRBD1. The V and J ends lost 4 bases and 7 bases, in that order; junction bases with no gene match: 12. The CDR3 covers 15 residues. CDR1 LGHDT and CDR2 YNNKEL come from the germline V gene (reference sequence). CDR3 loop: CASSPSGDRNPGYTF. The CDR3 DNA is TGTGCCAGCAGCCCGAGTGGGGACAGAAACCCTGGCTACACCTTC.

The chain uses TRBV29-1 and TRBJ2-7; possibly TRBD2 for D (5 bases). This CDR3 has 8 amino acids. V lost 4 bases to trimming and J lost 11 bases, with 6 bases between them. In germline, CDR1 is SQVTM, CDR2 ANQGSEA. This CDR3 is CSVAGKYF. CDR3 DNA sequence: TGCAGCGTTGCCGGGAAGTACTTC.